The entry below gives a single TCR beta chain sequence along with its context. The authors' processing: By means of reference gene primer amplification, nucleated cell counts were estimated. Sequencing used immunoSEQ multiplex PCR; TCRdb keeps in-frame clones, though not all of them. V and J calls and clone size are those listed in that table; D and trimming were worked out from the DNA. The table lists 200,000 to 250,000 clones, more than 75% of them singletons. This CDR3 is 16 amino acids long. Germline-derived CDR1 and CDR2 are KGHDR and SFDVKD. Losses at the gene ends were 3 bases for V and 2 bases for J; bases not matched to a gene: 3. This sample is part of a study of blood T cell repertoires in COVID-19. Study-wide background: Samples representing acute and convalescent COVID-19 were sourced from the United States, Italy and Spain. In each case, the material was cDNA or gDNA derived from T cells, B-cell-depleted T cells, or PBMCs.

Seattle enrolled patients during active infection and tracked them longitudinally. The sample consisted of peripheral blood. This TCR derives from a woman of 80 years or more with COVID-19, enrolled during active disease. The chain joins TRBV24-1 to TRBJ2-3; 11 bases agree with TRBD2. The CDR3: CATSDPTSGDTDTQYF. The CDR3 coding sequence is TGTGCCACCAGTGATCCGACTAGCGGGGACACAGATACGCAGTATTTT.